The 28 T cell receptor beta chains reported below all come from one sample, sequenced in a study of beta chain features in type 1 diabetes. The whole isolated RNA underwent reverse transcription, so sequencing captured expressed TCRB transcripts. Some clones are missing from TCRdb's copy, which holds only in-frame ones; the method was immunoSEQ multiplex PCR. The profile shows about 240,000 clones, approximately 14% of them singletons. Findings and caveats of the study: All four CD4+ subsets of Type 1 diabetes patients contained TCRB CDR3s that were moderately but significantly shorter.

Their cognate antigens are unknown. The sample was naive CD4+ T cells from blood. The receptors come from a man aged 25-45 years with type 1 diabetes.

This clone was detected a few times. This rearrangement joins TRBV5-1 to TRBJ1-2, with a weak D call TRBD1 (6 bases). The CDR3 is 14 amino acids. V lost 3 bases to trimming and J lost 6 bases, with 15 bases between them. Germline V CDR1 and CDR2: SGHRS, YFSETQ. The CDR3 region has the DNA TGCGCCAGCAGCTCGATAGGGGACATTAATGGCTACACCTTC. Translated: CASSSIGDINGYTF.

This clone has more than one count but fewer than ten. The same CDR3 also results from other DNA sequences found in this sample. The V call is TRBV29-1, the J call TRBJ2-1, with D possibly being TRBD1 (6 bases). This CDR3 spans 14 amino acids. Trimming left V 4 bases short and J 0 bases short, with 10 bases between. Germline V gene data show CDR1 as SQVTM and CDR2 as ANQGSEA. The CDR3 nucleotides are TGCAGCGTTGCAGGGGTCAGCTCCTACAATGAGCAGTTCTTC. It yields the protein CSVAGVSSYNEQFF.

This clone was observed a handful of times. DNA for the CDR3: TGCAGCGTTCGGGACAGTTCCCTCGGGGAGACCCAGTACTTC. This codes for CSVRDSSLGETQYF. The gene calls are TRBV29-1 and TRBJ2-5; TRBD1 aligns across 7 bases. The trim removed 5 bases at V and 5 bases at J, leaving 11 bases unmatched. The CDR3 is made up of 14 amino acids. The germline gives CDR1 SQVTM, CDR2 ANQGSEA. Based on the CDR3 plus reference TRBV29-1 and TRBJ2-5, the full variable domain is SAVISQKPSRDICQRGTSLTIQCQVDSQVTMMFWYRQQPGQSLTLIATANQGSEATYESGFVIDKFPISRPNLTFSTLTVSNMSPEDSSIYLCSVRDSSLGETQYFGPGTRLLVL.

The genes are TRBV5-1 and TRBJ2-5; 8 nucleotides match TRBD1. The V gene's germline CDR1 is SGHRS and CDR2 YFSETQ. The CDR3 runs 15 residues. J was trimmed by 1 base and V by 4 bases; bases with no gene match: 6. CDR3 sequence (DNA): TGCGCCAGCAGCCAGGGACAGGCCATCCAAGAGACCCAGTACTTC. Translated, it gives CASSQGQAIQETQYF.

With regard to this clone: The identical CDR3 is also encoded by other nucleotide sequences in the sample. The chain joins TRBV5-4 to TRBJ2-5, with 9 bases matching TRBD2. The CDR3 loop spans 14 amino acids. Per germline, CDR1 SGHNT and CDR2 YYREEE (reference sequence). The V segment lost 2 bases and the J segment 5 bases; nucleotides outside the gene matches: 4. This CDR3 reads CASSLAGGPETQYF. The CDR3, as DNA: TGTGCCAGCAGCTTAGCGGGAGGCCCTGAGACCCAGTACTTC.

This clone was counted between two and nine times. The chain recombines TRBV2 with TRBJ2-1, with D possibly matching TRBD2 (6 bases). Per germline, CDR1 SNHLY and CDR2 FYNNEI. This CDR3 contains 15 residues. V lost 8 bases, J lost 2 bases, and 16 bases lay in between. The CDR3 coding sequence is TGTGCCAGCGCCCGGGAGAAGTCCGCCTACAATGAGCAGTTCTTC. This sequence encodes CASAREKSAYNEQFF. Using reference TRBV2 and TRBJ2-1 for the parts outside the CDR3, the full variable domain is EPEVTQTPSHQVTQMGQEVILRCVPISNHLYFYWYRQILGQKVEFLVSFYNNEISEKSEIFDDQFSVERPDGSNFTLKIRSTKLEDSAMYFCASAREKSAYNEQFFGPGTRLTVL.

This clone occurred a few times. The chain carries TRBV6-1 and TRBJ2-3; TRBD2 agrees at 13 bases. The V gene's germline CDR1 is MNHNS and CDR2 SASEGT. V was pared by 8 bases and J by 1 base, with 3 bases of the junction left unmatched. This CDR3 has 15 amino acids. DNA of the CDR3: TGTGCCAGCTTACTAGCGGGGGGGGGCACAGATACGCAGTATTTT. Translated, it gives CASLLAGGGTDTQYF.

The count of this clone is one. V and J are TRBV5-6 and TRBJ2-1, with 13 bases aligning to TRBD2. The ends lost 4 bases at V and 4 bases at J; junction bases unmatched: 2. CDR3 length: 15 residues. Germline CDR1 reads SGHDT; CDR2 reads YYEEEE. DNA of the CDR3: TGTGCCAGCAGCGTGACTAGCGGGAGGTACAATGAGCAGTTCTTC. Amino acids: CASSVTSGRYNEQFF.

The V gene is TRBV18, the J gene TRBJ2-1; tentatively, D is TRBD2 (5 bases). Trimming removed 1 base from V and 4 bases from J, with 14 bases in between. Germline CDR1 KGHSH, CDR2 LQKENI. This CDR3 is built from 16 residues. The CDR3: CASSPLTSSGYNEQFF. DNA for the CDR3: TGTGCCAGCTCACCACTTACTAGTTCTGGTTACAATGAGCAGTTCTTC.

There are a few counts of this clone. The V and J genes are TRBV29-1 and TRBJ1-4; no reliable D call. The ends were cut back, 0 bases at V and 7 bases at J, with 12 bases in the middle. The CDR3 totals 14 residues. Germline assignment: CDR1 SQVTM and CDR2 ANQGSEA. This CDR3 reads CSVEEGGLGEKLFF. CDR3 DNA sequence: TGCAGCGTTGAAGAAGGAGGTCTGGGTGAAAAACTGTTTTTT.

The V call is TRBV4-2, the J call TRBJ2-6; possible D gene TRBD1, 6 bases. CDR3 length equals 17 residues. Trimming cost V 6 bases and J 0 bases, with 15 bases left between them. Germline CDR1 LGHNA, CDR2 YNFKEQ. This chain's CDR3 is CASSRAGDLSGANVLTF. In DNA, the CDR3 is TGTGCCAGCAGTCGGGCAGGGGACCTCTCTGGGGCCAACGTCCTGACTTTC.

This rearrangement joins TRBV7-8 to TRBJ2-3, with D maybe TRBD1 (6 bases). The CDR3 is made up of 15 amino acids. The germline V gene encodes CDR1 SGHVS and CDR2 FQNEAQ. With 5 bases removed from V and 0 bases from J, the gap between germline ends came to 12 bases. This CDR3 is CASSRRDTSTDTQYF. In nucleotides, the CDR3 is TGTGCCAGCAGCCGAAGGGACACTAGCACAGATACGCAGTATTTT.

CDR3 protein: CASRKGSMVYTF. CDR3 sequence (DNA): TGTGCCAGCAGAAAGGGGTCAATGGTCTACACCTTC. The chain recombines TRBV6-5 with TRBJ1-2; D is possibly TRBD1 (5 bases). Germline CDR1 MNHEY, CDR2 SVGAGI. V was trimmed by 6 bases and J by 10 bases, leaving 15 bases between them. The CDR3 loop spans 12 amino acids.

The V gene is TRBV5-4, the J gene TRBJ2-4; 7 bases map to TRBD1. The CDR3 totals 15 residues. Germline CDR1 and CDR2: SGHNT and YYREEE (reference sequence). V dropped 5 bases and J dropped 1; count of bases not matched to a gene: 6. DNA of the CDR3: TGTGCCAGCAGACCGGGACAGCTGGCCAAAAACATTCAGTACTTC. Amino acid sequence: CASRPGQLAKNIQYF.

The chain employs TRBV11-2 and TRBJ2-2; 12 bases are a match to TRBD2. CDR3 length equals 16 residues. CDR1 and CDR2 from the germline V gene are SGHAT and FQNNGV. The trim removed 5 bases at V and 5 bases at J, leaving 6 bases unmatched. The CDR3 nucleotides are TGTGCCAGCAGCACGACTAGCGGGAGACGGACCGGGGAGCTGTTTTTT. It codes for CASSTTSGRRTGELFF. Combining the CDR3 with reference TRBV11-2 and TRBJ2-2 gives the whole variable domain EAGVAQSPRYKIIEKRQSVAFWCNPISGHATLYWYQQILGQGPKLLIQFQNNGVVDDSQLPKDRFSAERLKGVDSTLKIQPAKLEDSAVYLCASSTTSGRRTGELFFGEGSRLTVL.

CDR3 amino acids: CAWGPGQRLFYYGYTF. CDR3 DNA: TGTGCCTGGGGCCCAGGACAGCGCCTTTTCTACTATGGCTACACCTTC. The V call is TRBV30, the J call TRBJ1-2, with D tentatively TRBD1 (6 bases). Germline V gives CDR1 GTSNPN, CDR2 SVGIG (reference sequence). The CDR3 contains 16 residues. The germline V and J ends were trimmed by 5 bases and 3 bases, with 22 bases remaining between them.

The chain carries TRBV5-1 and TRBJ2-7, with 14 bases lining up with TRBD2. V gave up 0 bases and J gave up 5 bases; unmatched junction bases: 4. CDR1 is SGHRS, CDR2 YFSETQ, per germline. The CDR3 is 16 residues long. The CDR3, as DNA: TGCGCCAGCAGCTTGGAGACTAGCGGGGGGGTCCACGAGCAGTACTTC. It specifies CASSLETSGGVHEQYF.

The chain uses TRBV10-3 and TRBJ2-1, with 7 bases aligning to TRBD2. CDR1 is ENHRY, CDR2 SYGVKD, per germline. V lost 11 bases to trimming and J lost 5 bases; unmatched junction nucleotides: 9. CDR3 length: 13 residues. The CDR3 DNA is TGTGCCTCGTGGGAGGGCGCCGACAATGAGCAGTTCTTC. Translation gives CASWEGADNEQFF.

The chain is built from TRBV30 and TRBJ2-1; weak D call: TRBD2 (5 bases). This CDR3 contains 16 residues. With 2 bases removed from V and 0 bases from J, the gap between germline ends came to 14 bases. Germline V gene data show CDR1 as GTSNPN and CDR2 as SVGIG (reference sequence). This CDR3 is CAWSPGLFDSYNEQFF. CDR3 coding DNA: TGTGCCTGGAGTCCCGGACTGTTTGACTCCTACAATGAGCAGTTCTTC.

The J gene is TRBJ2-3, the V gene TRBV5-4; 9 nucleotides agree with TRBD2. The CDR3 consists of 17 residues. J was trimmed by 5 bases and V by 4 bases; bases with no gene match: 14. In germline, CDR1 is SGHNT, CDR2 YYREEE (reference sequence). CDR3 amino acids: CASSRLGGGGVVDTQYF. CDR3 nucleotide sequence: TGTGCCAGCAGCCGCCTGGGTGGCGGGGGGGTGGTAGATACGCAGTATTTT.

V and J are TRBV4-1 and TRBJ2-5; no reliable D call. Trimming left V 1 base short and J 1 base short, with 7 bases between. Germline CDR1 is MGHRA and CDR2 is YSYEKL. The CDR3 totals 14 residues. The CDR3 loop is CASSQVWLQETQYF. As DNA, the CDR3 is TGCGCCAGCAGCCAAGTCTGGCTCCAAGAGACCCAGTACTTC.

This sequence joins TRBV5-1 and TRBJ2-3; TRBD1 agrees at 7 bases. The length of the CDR3 is 16 residues. Germline V gene lookup returns CDR1 SGHRS and CDR2 YFSETQ. The trim removed 3 bases at V and 3 bases at J, leaving 10 bases unmatched. In nucleotides, the CDR3 is TGCGCCAGCAGCTCTCAACCGGGACAGACGACAGATACGCAGTATTTT. Translated: CASSSQPGQTTDTQYF.

This chain joins TRBV11-2 and TRBJ1-5, with 7 bases lining up with TRBD1. The J segment lost 1 base and the V segment lost 4 bases, leaving 1 base of the junction unmatched. This CDR3 comprises 14 residues. The germline V gene encodes CDR1 SGHAT and CDR2 FQNNGV. The CDR3 here is CASSSGQSNQPQHF. The CDR3 region has the DNA TGTGCCAGCAGCTCGGGACAGAGCAATCAGCCCCAGCATTTT. Full variable domain (missing parts from reference TRBV11-2 and TRBJ1-5): EAGVAQSPRYKIIEKRQSVAFWCNPISGHATLYWYQQILGQGPKLLIQFQNNGVVDDSQLPKDRFSAERLKGVDSTLKIQPAKLEDSAVYLCASSSGQSNQPQHFGDGTRLSIL.

The table lists this clone with a few counts. This chain uses TRBV4-1 with TRBJ1-2, with 10 bases that match TRBD1. The V gene end was trimmed by 0 bases and the J gene end by 4 bases; junction bases not matched to a gene: 5. CDR1 and CDR2 from the germline V gene are MGHRA and YSYEKL. The CDR3 has 16 amino acids. CDR3: CASSQDGTGVGYGYTF. As DNA, the CDR3 is TGCGCCAGCAGCCAAGATGGGACAGGGGTTGGCTATGGCTACACCTTC.

The V gene is TRBV14, the J gene TRBJ2-7, with D maybe TRBD1 (5 bases). The CDR3 spans 13 residues. Germline lookup yields CDR1 SGHDN and CDR2 FVKESK. V was pared by 4 bases and J by 3 bases, with 10 bases between. In DNA, the CDR3 is TGTGCCAGCAGCCCCCTAGGGGTCTACGAGCAGTACTTC. Its translation: CASSPLGVYEQYF. The complete variable domain, with remaining parts taken from reference TRBV14 and TRBJ2-7, reads EAGVTQFPSHSVIEKGQTVTLRCDPISGHDNLYWYRRVMGKEIKFLLHFVKESKQDESGMPNNRFLAERTGGTYSTLKVQPAELEDSGVYFCASSPLGVYEQYFGPGTRLTVT.

This clone has only a few counts. The genes are TRBV6-5 and TRBJ2-1; TRBD2 is a possible D gene (7 bases). Trimming pared 6 bases from V and 5 bases from J, leaving 14 bases between. Germline V lookup: CDR1 MNHEY, CDR2 SVGAGI. This CDR3 has 14 amino acids. Here the CDR3 DNA reads TGTGCCAGCAGCCGTGGGGGGGCGAACAATGAGCAGTTCTTC. Protein product: CASSRGGANNEQFF.

The chain is built from TRBV30 and TRBJ1-1, with D perhaps TRBD1 (5 bases). The V gene lost 4 bases and the J gene lost 8 bases, with 14 bases spanning the gap. Germline CDR1 and CDR2: GTSNPN and SVGIG (reference sequence). This CDR3 spans 12 amino acids. CDR3 residues: CAWTRGLGEAFF. For the CDR3, the DNA is TGTGCCTGGACTCGGGGGTTAGGGGAAGCTTTCTTT. Drawing the rest from reference TRBV30 and TRBJ1-1, the complete variable domain is SQTIHQWPATLVQPVGSPLSLECTVEGTSNPNLYWYRQAAGRGLQLLFYSVGIGQISSEVPQNLSASRPQDRQFILSSKKLLLSDSGFYLCAWTRGLGEAFFGQGTRLTVV.

J is TRBJ1-1 and V is TRBV7-9; D may be TRBD1 (5 bases). Germline loops: CDR1 SEHNR, CDR2 FQNEAQ (reference sequence). The CDR3 contains 13 residues. The V gene lost 5 bases and the J gene lost 5 bases, with 12 bases spanning the gap. The CDR3 sequence is CASSQDSRTEAFF. In nucleotides, the CDR3 is TGTGCCAGCAGCCAAGACAGTCGGACTGAAGCTTTCTTT.